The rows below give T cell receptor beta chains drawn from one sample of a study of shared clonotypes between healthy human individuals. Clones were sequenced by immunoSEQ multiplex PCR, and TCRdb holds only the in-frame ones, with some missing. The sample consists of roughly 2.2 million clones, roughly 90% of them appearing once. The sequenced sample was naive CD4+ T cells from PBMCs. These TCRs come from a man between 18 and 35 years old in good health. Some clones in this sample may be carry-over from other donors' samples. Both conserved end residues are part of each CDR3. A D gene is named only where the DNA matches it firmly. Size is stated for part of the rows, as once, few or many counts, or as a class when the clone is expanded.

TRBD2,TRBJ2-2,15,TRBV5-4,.,TGTGCCAGCAGCTTGGCCGCTAGCGGGACCGGGGAGCTGTTTTTT,CASSLAASGTGELFF
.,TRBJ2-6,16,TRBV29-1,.,TGCAGCGTTGAAGGGGGAACAGGGTTTGGGGCCAACGTCCTGACTTTC,CSVEGGTGFGANVLTF
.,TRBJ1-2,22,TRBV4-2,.,TGTGCCAGCAGCCAAGCTGGAGCGGACAATTTTTTTTCCTCGAGTCGGAACTATGGCTACACCTTC,CASSQAGADNFFSSSRNYGYTF
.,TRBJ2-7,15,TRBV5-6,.,TGTGCCAGCAGCTGGGCCGCCGGGTTTGACTACGAGCAGTACTTC,CASSWAAGFDYEQYF
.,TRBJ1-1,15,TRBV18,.,TGTGCCAGCTCACCACCGTCAGGGGCGCAAACTGAAGCTTTCTTT,CASSPPSGAQTEAFF
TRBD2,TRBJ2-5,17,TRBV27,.,TGTGCCAGCAGTTTAGGACTAGCGGGAGGTGGGCAAGAGACCCAGTACTTC,CASSLGLAGGGQETQYF
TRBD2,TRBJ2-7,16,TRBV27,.,TGTGCCAGCAGTAGACCCGGGACTAGCGGGAGTAACGAGCAGTACTTC,CASSRPGTSGSNEQYF
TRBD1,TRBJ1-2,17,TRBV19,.,TGTGCCAGCCGAGAACAGGGCGGGACAGGGCCTCGGAGAGGCTACACCTTC,CASREQGGTGPRRGYTF
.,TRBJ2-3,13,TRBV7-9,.,TGTGCCAGCAGCTACGGGACCACAGATACGCAGTATTTT,CASSYGTTDTQYF
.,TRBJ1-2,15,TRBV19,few,TGTGCCAGTAGTACACCCCTCCGACAGGATTGGGGCTACACCTTC,CASSTPLRQDWGYTF
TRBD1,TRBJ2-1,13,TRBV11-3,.,TGTGCCAGCAGGGGCACGACCGGGACAGCTCTCTTCTTC,CASRGTTGTALFF
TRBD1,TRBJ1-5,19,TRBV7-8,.,TGTGCCAGCAGCTTAGCCAAGGGACAGGGTATATCGGGCAATCAGCCCCAGCATTTT,CASSLAKGQGISGNQPQHF
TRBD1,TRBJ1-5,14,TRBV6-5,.,TGTGCCAGCAGTTACTCGACAGGGTCTCAGCCCCAGCATTTT,CASSYSTGSQPQHF
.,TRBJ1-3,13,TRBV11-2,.,TGTGCCAGCAGCTTAGAACCGGAAAACACCATATATTTT,CASSLEPENTIYF
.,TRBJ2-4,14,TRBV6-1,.,TGTGCCAGCAGTAGCGTCGTTGGGGGAAACATTCAGTACTTC,CASSSVVGGNIQYF
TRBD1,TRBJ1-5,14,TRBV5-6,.,TGTGCCAACAGCAGGGGGTATAGCAATCAGCCCCAGCATTTT,CANSRGYSNQPQHF
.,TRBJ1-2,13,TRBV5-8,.,TGTGCCACCCGTACGGGCTCATTTTATGGCTACACCTTC,CATRTGSFYGYTF
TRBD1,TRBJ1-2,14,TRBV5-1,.,TGCGCCAGCAGTTCCGACAGGGGGATGAGGGGCTACACCTTC,CASSSDRGMRGYTF
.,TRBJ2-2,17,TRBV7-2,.,TGTGCCAGCAGCCAATCTTGGGACGGGGCGAACACCGGGGAGCTGTTTTTT,CASSQSWDGANTGELFF
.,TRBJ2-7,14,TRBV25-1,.,TGTGCCAGCAGTGACCTCGAGAGGCAAGGGGAGCAGTACTTC,CASSDLERQGEQYF
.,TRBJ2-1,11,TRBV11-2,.,TGTGCCAGCAGCTTATACGGCGAGCAGTTCTTC,CASSLYGEQFF
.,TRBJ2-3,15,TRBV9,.,TGTGCCAGCAGCGGTCTGCCAGGAATCACAGATACGCAGTATTTT,CASSGLPGITDTQYF
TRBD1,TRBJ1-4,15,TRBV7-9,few,TGTGCCAGCAGCTCAGGACAGGGTAGAGGTGAAAAACTGTTTTTT,CASSSGQGRGEKLFF
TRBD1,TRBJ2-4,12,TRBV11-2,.,TGTGCCAGCAGCATTGGACAGGGGGCAGTTCGCTTC,CASSIGQGAVRF
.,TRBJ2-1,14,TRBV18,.,TGTGCCAGCTCACAAATGACTAATATCGATGAGCAGTTCTTC,CASSQMTNIDEQFF
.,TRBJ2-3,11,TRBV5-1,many,TGCGCCAGCAGCTTCACAGATACGCAGTATTTT,CASSFTDTQYF
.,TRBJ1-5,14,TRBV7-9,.,TGTGCCAGCAGCAACGGTGGAGGAAATCAGCCCCAGCATTTT,CASSNGGGNQPQHF
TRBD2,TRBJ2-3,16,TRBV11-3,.,TGTGCCAGCAGTCGGACTAGCGGGGCTAGCACAGATACGCAGTATTTT,CASSRTSGASTDTQYF
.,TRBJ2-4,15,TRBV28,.,TGTGCCAGCAGTTCCCGGTTAGTACCATTGGGCATTCAGTACTTC,CASSSRLVPLGIQYF
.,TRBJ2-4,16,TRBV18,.,TGTGCCAGCTCACCCGTGGGGGCCGCCACCAAAAACATTCAGTACTTC,CASSPVGAATKNIQYF
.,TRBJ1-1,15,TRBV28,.,TGTGCCAGCAGTTTTGGGCAGGGTTCGGACACTGAAGCTTTCTTT,CASSFGQGSDTEAFF
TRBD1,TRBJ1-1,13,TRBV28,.,TGTGCCAGCAGTAGGGGACAGGGCACTGAAGCTTTCTTT,CASSRGQGTEAFF
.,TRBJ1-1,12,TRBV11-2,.,TGTGCCAGCAGTTCAGGGTTCACTGAAGCTTTCTTT,CASSSGFTEAFF
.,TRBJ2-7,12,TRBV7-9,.,TGTGCCAGCAGCTTTAACCCCTACGAGCAGTACTTC,CASSFNPYEQYF
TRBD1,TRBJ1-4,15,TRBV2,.,TGTGCCAGCGGGAGACAGGGGGCCGTAAATGAAAAACTGTTTTTT,CASGRQGAVNEKLFF
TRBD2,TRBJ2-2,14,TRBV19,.,TGTGCCAGTATTGCGGGAGGGTACACCGGGGAGCTGTTTTTT,CASIAGGYTGELFF
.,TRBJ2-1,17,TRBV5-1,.,TGCGCCAGCAGCCAAATTACAGGGCCGCCCTACTACAATGAGCAGTTCTTC,CASSQITGPPYYNEQFF
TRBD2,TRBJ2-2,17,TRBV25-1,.,TGTGCCAGCAGCCCCTTTAGCGGGAGAGGCAACACCGGGGAGCTGTTTTTT,CASSPFSGRGNTGELFF
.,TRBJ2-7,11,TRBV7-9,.,TGTGCCAGCAGTTCTTACGGGGAGCAGTACTTC,CASSSYGEQYF
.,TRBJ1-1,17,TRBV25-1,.,TGTGCCAGCAGCCCATCAGGTTTGGCTTTGAGGTTCGCTGAAGCTTTCTTT,CASSPSGLALRFAEAFF
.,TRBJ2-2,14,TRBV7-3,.,TGTGCCAGCAGCTTAGGGCTGTTCGGCGGGGAGCTGTTTTTT,CASSLGLFGGELFF
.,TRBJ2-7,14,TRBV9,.,TGTGCCAGCAGCGAGTCCGGAATCGGCTACGAGCAGTACTTC,CASSESGIGYEQYF
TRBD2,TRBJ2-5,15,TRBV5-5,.,TGTGCCAGCAGCCCTAGCGGGAGGGCCTGGGAGACCCAGTACTTC,CASSPSGRAWETQYF
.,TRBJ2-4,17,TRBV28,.,TGTGCCAGCAGTTCCGAAAAGAGGGTATCGGGGTATTCCATTCAGTACTTC,CASSSEKRVSGYSIQYF
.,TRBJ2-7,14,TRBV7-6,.,TGTGCCAGCACCCCCGGGGGGCTAGGGTACGAGCAGTACTTC,CASTPGGLGYEQYF
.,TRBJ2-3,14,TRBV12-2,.,TGTGCAATCCCGACTAGCGGGAGTCCGGATACGCAGTATTTT,CAIPTSGSPDTQYF
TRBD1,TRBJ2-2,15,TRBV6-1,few,TGTGCCAGCAGTCGGGGACAGATCAGGACCGGGGAGCTGTTTTTT,CASSRGQIRTGELFF
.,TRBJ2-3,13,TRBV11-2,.,TGTGCCAGCAGCTCACCCCGTGGGAATACGCAGTATTTT,CASSSPRGNTQYF
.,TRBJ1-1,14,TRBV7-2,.,TGTGCCAGCAGCTTCAGGGCGGGTACCACTGAAGCTTTCTTT,CASSFRAGTTEAFF
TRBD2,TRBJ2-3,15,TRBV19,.,TGTGCCAGCAAAACGGGAGGGTTTGGCACAGATACGCAGTATTTT,CASKTGGFGTDTQYF
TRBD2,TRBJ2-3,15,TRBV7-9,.,TGTGCCAGCACCGTAGCGGGACTGAGCACAGATACGCAGTATTTT,CASTVAGLSTDTQYF
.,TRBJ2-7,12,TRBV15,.,TGTGCCACCAGCAGAGACGGACCAGAGCAGTACTTC,CATSRDGPEQYF
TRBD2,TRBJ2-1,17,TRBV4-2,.,TGTGCCAGCAGCCAATTTCCGACTAGCGGGGCTTGGAATGAGCAGTTCTTC,CASSQFPTSGAWNEQFF
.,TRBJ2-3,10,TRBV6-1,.,TGTGCCAGCATGGGGATTACGCAGTATTTT,CASMGITQYF